This TCR beta chain was retrieved from a study of T cell responses to AZD1222 COVID-19 vaccine (dated by TCRdb to the early 2020s). Turning to the overall study: A total of over 230 trial participants underwent TCR sequencing, of whom about 210 had received two doses of AZD1222 and around 25 had received two doses of the MenACWY control vaccine. Trial participants were enrolled into age subgroups of 18-55, 56-69 and 70-plus years, which contained approximately 150, 30 and 60 TCR-sequenced participants, respectively. Findings and caveats that apply to the study as a whole: Spike-specific TCR breadth and depth rose significantly after two AZD1222 doses compared with day 0 and with MenACWY recipients. Vaccine-associated CD4 TCRs spanned the whole spike protein, with dominant responses in regions 160-218 and 743-854. The 56-69-year group was small, and its depth increase did not reach significance, likely because of low power. Conclusions about previously exposed vaccinees were limited because only six AZD1222 recipients were SARS-CoV-2 seropositive at baseline. Because no samples from the day 14 peak response were available, repertoires could be characterized only after the peak T cell response. Participants were mostly white British and included more females than males, and it was suggested by the authors that clonal diversity may have been underestimated. Reportedly, close to half of the unique spike-specific TCRs recognized epitopes lying outside the regions that are mutated in the B.1.351 and B.1.1.7 variants.

As concerns this clone: Its antigen target is currently unknown. Per-base qualities were not stored, and no clone one base away is much larger.

This specimen's time point label, per the study, means: about 28 days (+/-7) after the second vaccine dose. AZD1222 recipients with second doses at about 4 weeks or about 12 weeks were pooled, because spike-specific TCR depth and breadth did not differ between schedules. Vaccinee samples came from UK trials COV001 and COV002, including a single-blind randomized controlled phase 2/3 trial of AZD1222 (ChAdOx1 nCoV-19) in healthy adults. For TCRbeta chain sequencing, PBMC samples were collected from trial participants at day 0 and at day 28 after the second dose. The CDR3 regions of human TCRbeta chains were analyzed by immunosequencing. As for how the authors treated the data: Repertoire TCRs were matched against a reference library of SARS-CoV-2-specific TCRs generated with the MIRA antigen-specificity platform. Breadth was defined as the fraction of unique TCRs that were SARS-CoV-2-associated, and depth was defined as the fraction of total T cells that were SARS-CoV-2-associated. Each spike-specific TCR was assigned to its reactive spike region and to a CD4 or CD8 class using the MIRA data. Log10-transformed breadth and depth values were compared by one-way ANOVA with Sidak's multiple comparisons tests. TCRdb obtained this table from immuneACCESS and retained in-frame rearrangements with V and J assigned. These tables miss some clones; where compared with another copy, unresolved V genes account for less than half of the shortfall, and the remainder is unexplained. The V and J calls and the clone size are those of that table, but D and trimming were determined from the DNA. Within this sample are roughly 110,000 clones, with 80% to 95% of them counted one time only. The top ten clones comprise 6.2% of the sample.

According to the germline V gene (reference sequence), CDR1 reads LGHDT and CDR2 reads YNNKEL. Trimming leaves V shorter by 0 bases and J shorter by 9 bases, with the junction holding 7 bases beyond the gene matches. Its CDR3 holds 15 amino acids, cysteine through phenylalanine. Just CDR3 DNA is preserved here, 45 bases in frame from base 1. The clonotype comes from an adult who received the AZD1222 COVID-19 vaccine. The rearranged chain carries TRBV3-1 (or the pseudogene TRBV3-2) and TRBJ2-7, with 11 middle bases fitting TRBD2. Sequences were derived from peripheral blood, sampled 28 days after the second AZD1222 dose. The DNA sequence is as follows: TGTGCCAGCAGCCAAGATTTTCTAGCGGGAGGTGGGCAGTACTTC. It is translated as CASSQDFLAGGGQYF.